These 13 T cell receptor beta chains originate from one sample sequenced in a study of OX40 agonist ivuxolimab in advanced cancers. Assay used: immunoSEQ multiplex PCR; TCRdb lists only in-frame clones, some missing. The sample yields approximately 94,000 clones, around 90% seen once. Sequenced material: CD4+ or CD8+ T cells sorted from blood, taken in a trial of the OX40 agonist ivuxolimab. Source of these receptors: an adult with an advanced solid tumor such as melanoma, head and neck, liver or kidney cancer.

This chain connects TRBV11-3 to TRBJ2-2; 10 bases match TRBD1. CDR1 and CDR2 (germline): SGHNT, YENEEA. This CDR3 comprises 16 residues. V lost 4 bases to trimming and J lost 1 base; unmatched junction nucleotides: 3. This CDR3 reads CASSSRTGGNTGELFF. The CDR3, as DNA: TGTGCCAGCAGCTCTCGGACAGGGGGGAACACCGGGGAGCTGTTTTTT. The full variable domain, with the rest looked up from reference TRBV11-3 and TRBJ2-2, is EAGVVQSPRYKIIEKKQPVAFWCNPISGHNTLYWYLQNLGQGPELLIRYENEEAVDDSQLPKDRFSAERLKGVDSTLKIQPAELGDSAVYLCASSSRTGGNTGELFFGEGSRLTVL.

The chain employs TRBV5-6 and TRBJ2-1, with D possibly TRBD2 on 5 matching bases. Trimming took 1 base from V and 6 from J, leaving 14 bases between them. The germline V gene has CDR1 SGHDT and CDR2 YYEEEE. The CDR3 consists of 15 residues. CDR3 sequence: CASSLLSGLANEQFF. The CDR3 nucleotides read TGTGCCAGCAGCTTGTTATCAGGACTCGCCAATGAGCAGTTCTTC.

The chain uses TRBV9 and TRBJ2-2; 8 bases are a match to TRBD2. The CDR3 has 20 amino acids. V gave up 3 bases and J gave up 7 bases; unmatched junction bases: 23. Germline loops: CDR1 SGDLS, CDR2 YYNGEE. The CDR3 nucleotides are TGTGCCAGCAGCGACCCCCCCGGAAGACCGGGACTAGGACTGGGCGGGGAGCTGTTTTTT. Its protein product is CASSDPPGRPGLGLGGELFF.

The CDR3 region is CSVRGGGDTQYF. The CDR3, as DNA: TGCAGCGTAAGAGGGGGCGGAGATACGCAGTATTTT. The chain joins TRBV29-1 to TRBJ2-3, with TRBD1 matching 7 bases. The CDR3 extends over 12 amino acids. Germline-derived CDR1 and CDR2 are SQVTM and ANQGSEA. The V and J ends lost 6 bases and 5 bases, in that order; junction bases with no gene match: 5.

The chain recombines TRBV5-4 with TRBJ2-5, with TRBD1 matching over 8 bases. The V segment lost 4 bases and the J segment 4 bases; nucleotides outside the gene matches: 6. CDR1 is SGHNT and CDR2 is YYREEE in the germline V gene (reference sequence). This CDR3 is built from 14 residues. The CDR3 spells CASSPRTGRETQYF. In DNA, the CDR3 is TGTGCCAGCAGCCCCCGGACAGGGAGAGAGACCCAGTACTTC.

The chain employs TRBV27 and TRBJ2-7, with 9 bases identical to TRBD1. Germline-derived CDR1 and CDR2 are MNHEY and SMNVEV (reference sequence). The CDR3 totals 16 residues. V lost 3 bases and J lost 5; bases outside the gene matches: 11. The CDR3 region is CASSFLVGQGRNEQYF. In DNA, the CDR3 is TGTGCCAGCAGTTTCTTGGTTGGACAGGGGAGGAACGAGCAGTACTTC.

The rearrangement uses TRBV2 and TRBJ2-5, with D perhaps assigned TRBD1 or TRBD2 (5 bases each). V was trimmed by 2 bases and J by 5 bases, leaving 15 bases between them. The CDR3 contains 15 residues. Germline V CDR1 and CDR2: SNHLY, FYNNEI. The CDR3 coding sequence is TGTGCCAGCAGTGAAACGGGGCAGGGAGTGGAGACCCAGTACTTC. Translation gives CASSETGQGVETQYF.

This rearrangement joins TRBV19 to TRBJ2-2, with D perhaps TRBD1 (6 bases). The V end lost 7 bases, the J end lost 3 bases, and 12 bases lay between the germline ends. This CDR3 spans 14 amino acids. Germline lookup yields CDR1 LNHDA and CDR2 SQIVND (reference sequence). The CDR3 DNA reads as TGTGCCAGTACCGACAGGTTCGACACCGGGGAGCTGTTTTTT. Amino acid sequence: CASTDRFDTGELFF.

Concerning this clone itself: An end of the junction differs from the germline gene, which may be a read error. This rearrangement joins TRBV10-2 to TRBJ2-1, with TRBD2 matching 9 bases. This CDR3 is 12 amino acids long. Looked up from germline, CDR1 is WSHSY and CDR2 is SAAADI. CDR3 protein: CASSEVVAGVLF. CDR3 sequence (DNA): TGCGCCAGCAGTGAGGTGGTAGCGGGAGTACTCTTC.

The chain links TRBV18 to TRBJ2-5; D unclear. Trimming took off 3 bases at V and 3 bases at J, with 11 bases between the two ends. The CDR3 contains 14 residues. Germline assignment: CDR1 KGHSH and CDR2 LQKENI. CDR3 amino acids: CASSPRRDEETQYF. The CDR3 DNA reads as TGTGCCAGCTCACCCCGAAGGGATGAAGAGACCCAGTACTTC.

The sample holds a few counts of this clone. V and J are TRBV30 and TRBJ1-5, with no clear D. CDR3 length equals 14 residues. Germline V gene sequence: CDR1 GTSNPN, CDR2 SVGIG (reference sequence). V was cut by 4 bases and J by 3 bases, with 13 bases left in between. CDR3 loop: CAWNEFGDNQPQHF. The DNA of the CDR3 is TGTGCCTGGAACGAGTTCGGGGACAATCAGCCCCAGCATTTT.

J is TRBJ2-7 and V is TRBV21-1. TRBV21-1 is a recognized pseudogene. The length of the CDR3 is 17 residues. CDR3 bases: TGTGCCAGCAGCGGCGGCCGAACCCGGGACGGCTCCTACGAGCAGTACTTC. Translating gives CASSGGRTRDGSYEQYF.

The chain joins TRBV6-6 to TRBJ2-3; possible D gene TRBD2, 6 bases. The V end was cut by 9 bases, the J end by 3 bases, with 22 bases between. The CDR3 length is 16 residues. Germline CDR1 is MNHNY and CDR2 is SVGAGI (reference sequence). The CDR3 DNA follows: TGTGCCAGTGCCGGTCGGACGGGAGTGCGAACAGATACGCAGTATTTT. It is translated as CASAGRTGVRTDTQYF.